These 5 T cell receptor beta chains share one sample of origin, sequenced in a study of cytomegalovirus exposure and HLA in healthy donors. PCR primers comprised 60 Vbeta and 13 Jbeta primers. Here immunoSEQ multiplex PCR was the method, and the copy in TCRdb shows in-frame clones only, minus some. Among roughly 160,000 clones listed, approximately 75% were seen once. The sample comprised PBMCs. The receptor set was obtained from a man aged 25-45 years in good health and CMV-seropositive.

This clone was observed a single time. The chain carries TRBV29-1 and TRBJ1-4; 8 nucleotides line up with TRBD1. V was clipped by 6 bases and J by 7 bases; unmatched bases: 7. The V gene's germline CDR1 is SQVTM and CDR2 ANQGSEA. The length of the CDR3 is 13 residues. The CDR3 spells CSVLGTGAEKLFF. The CDR3 DNA sequence: TGCAGCGTGTTGGGGACAGGTGCTGAAAAACTGTTTTTT.

The chain has TRBV28 and TRBJ1-6, with D unclear. The V end lost 8 bases, the J end lost 0 bases, and 11 bases lay between the germline ends. Germline loops: CDR1 MDHEN, CDR2 SYDVKM. CDR3 length equals 15 residues. The chain's CDR3 is CASSRRSSYNSPLHF. The CDR3 DNA follows: TGTGCCAGCTCTAGGAGGAGCTCCTATAATTCACCCCTCCACTTT.

The V call is TRBV6-1, the J call TRBJ1-2, with unresolved D. The V end lost 9 bases, the J end lost 0 bases, and 11 bases lay between the germline ends. The CDR3 is made up of 13 amino acids. Germline CDR1 and CDR2: MNHNS and SASEGT. Written as DNA, the CDR3 is TGTGCCAGTGGGGTAGCGCCTAACTATGGCTACACCTTC. Its translation: CASGVAPNYGYTF.

This clone occurred a few times. The chain combines TRBV4-1 with TRBJ2-5; the match to TRBD2 covers 12 bases. The last part of the DNA fits TRBJ2-7 better; the J call may be wrong. CDR1 and CDR2 (germline): MGHRA, YSYEKL. CDR3 size: 15 residues. The CDR3 DNA sequence: TGCGCCAGCAGCCCACGACTAGCGGGGGACTACGAGCAGTACTTC. This codes for CASSPRLAGDYEQYF.

This clone was detected only once. The J gene is TRBJ2-3, the V gene TRBV13; the D gene is possibly TRBD1 (6 bases). V was cut by 5 bases and J by 8 bases, with 20 bases left in between. CDR1 PRHDT and CDR2 FYEKMQ come from the germline V gene (reference sequence). The CDR3 contains 15 residues. CDR3 DNA sequence: TGTGCCAGCAGCCTAAGACAGGTCGACAGAAGTACGCAGTATTTT. Translating gives CASSLRQVDRSTQYF. Filled out from reference TRBV13 and TRBJ2-3, the complete variable domain reads AAGVIQSPRHLIKEKRETATLKCYPIPRHDTVYWYQQGPGQDPQFLISFYEKMQSDKGSIPDRFSAQQFSDYHSELNMSSLELGDSALYFCASSLRQVDRSTQYFGPGTRLTVL.